This T cell receptor beta chain stems from a study of blood T cell repertoires in COVID-19. Study details: From the United States, Italy and Spain came samples of acute and convalescent COVID-19. T cells, B-cell-depleted T cells, or PBMCs provided the cDNA or gDNA that served as material.

The CDR3 is 13 amino acids. Germline V gives CDR1 MNHEY, CDR2 SMNVEV (reference sequence). V shed 3 bases and J shed 1 base, with 6 bases lying between them. Membership in each cohort depended on participant-reported clinical history. Recovery meant two consecutive negative NP/OP PCR tests, professional clearance, or resolved symptoms. Sequencing used immunoSEQ multiplex PCR; TCRdb keeps in-frame clones, though not all of them. The sample holds 330,000 or so clones; roughly 87% are singletons and the top ten take about 2.7%. V gene TRBV27 combines with J gene TRBJ1-1; D ambiguous. The sequence was obtained from a woman aged 25 to 39 who had recovered from COVID-19. The source material was PBMCs or T cells enriched from blood (not recorded which). This CDR3 is CASSFSPNTEAFF. The DNA of the CDR3 is TGTGCCAGCAGTTTCTCTCCGAACACTGAAGCTTTCTTT.